This T cell receptor (beta chain) was profiled in a study of T cell repertoires in cytomegalovirus infection. Overall study findings and caveats: CMV carriers having the relevant HLA were flagged by cumulative public TCR beta family frequency.

To note about this clonotype: Its antigen is unidentified.

TCRdb itself ran the reads through MiXCR, one entry per CDR3 protein. The sample has 650,000 to 900,000 distinct CDR3 sequences, around 29% seen once; the top ten hold approximately 14%. V lost 5 bases, J lost 7 bases, and 10 bases stayed unmatched. The germline CDR1 and CDR2 sequences are SGHNT and YENEEA. This CDR3 comprises 15 residues. This sequence originates from a human donor in good health (CMV status not recorded). Some clones in this sample may be carry-over from other donors' samples. The chain couples TRBV11-3 to TRBJ2-1; 8 bases are a match to TRBD1. The material sequenced was cultured CD8+ T cells from PBMCs, taken from culture after CMV antigen stimulation. CDR3 region: CASSGKSGGKNEQFF. CDR3 in DNA: TGTGCCAGCAGCGGGAAGTCAGGGGGCAAGAATGAGCAGTTCTTC.